Listed below are T cell receptor beta chains from one sample, sequenced in a study of identical twins. TCRdb re-called the 5' RACE reads through MiXCR, storing one row per CDR3 protein. The sample lists hundreds of thousands of distinct CDR3 sequences; around a sixth were seen once. This sample was shared with a second study, whose subject was T cells expressing NK-cell markers.

The sequencing sample was made of PBMCs. The receptors originated from a young woman in good health. The CDR3 runs from the conserved cysteine through the conserved F or W. The D gene is left open where the match is weak. Clone size, where shown, is once, few, many, or a class for clones that have expanded.

DNA: TGTGCCAGCATCAACAATTTGCGGGGGGCTGAAGAGACCCAGTACTTC
CDR3: CASINNLRGAEETQYF
V: TRBV12-3/TRBV12-4
J: TRBJ2-5
D: TRBD2
size: -

DNA: TGCGCCAGCAGCCCTGTATCCTTTTTTACTAGCGGGAACAATGAGCAGTTCTTC
CDR3: CASSPVSFFTSGNNEQFF
V: TRBV4-3
J: TRBJ2-1
D: TRBD2
size: -

DNA: TGCGCCAGCAGTCAGTCAGGGGGCGGTGAGACCCAGTACTTC
CDR3: CASSQSGGGETQYF
V: TRBV5-1
J: TRBJ2-5
D: TRBD1
size: -

DNA: TGTGCCAGCAGAATATACGGGGTAGTCACCAATGAGCAGTTCTTC
CDR3: CASRIYGVVTNEQFF
V: TRBV6-4
J: TRBJ2-1
D: -
size: -

DNA: TGTGCCAGCAGTTACTCGACAGGGGGCTCAAACGAGCAGTACTTC
CDR3: CASSYSTGGSNEQYF
V: TRBV4-2
J: TRBJ2-7
D: TRBD1
size: few

DNA: TGTGCCAGCAGTTTCCATGGACAGGGCTTTGGCTACACCTTC
CDR3: CASSFHGQGFGYTF
V: TRBV12-3/TRBV12-4
J: TRBJ1-2
D: TRBD1
size: -

DNA: TGCAGTCCAGGACTAGCGGGGGGGCAGTACAATGAGCAGTTCTTC
CDR3: CSPGLAGGQYNEQFF
V: TRBV20-1
J: TRBJ2-1
D: TRBD2
size: few

DNA: TGTGCCAGCAGTCCATCTACGAACAGGTTGGGTTACGAGCAGTACTTC
CDR3: CASSPSTNRLGYEQYF
V: TRBV6-1
J: TRBJ2-7
D: -
size: few

DNA: TGTGCCAGCAGCCTGGTAGGGGAGGGCATTCAGTACTTC
CDR3: CASSLVGEGIQYF
V: TRBV7-9
J: TRBJ2-4
D: TRBD2
size: few

DNA: TGTGCCAGCAGTACTAGCGGGAGGGCCGCTACGCAGTATTTT
CDR3: CASSTSGRAATQYF
V: TRBV12-3/TRBV12-4
J: TRBJ2-3
D: TRBD2
size: -

DNA: TGTGCCAGCAGCGTCGGACTAGCGGGGACTAGCACAGATACGCAGTATTTT
CDR3: CASSVGLAGTSTDTQYF
V: TRBV9
J: TRBJ2-3
D: TRBD2
size: -

DNA: TGCGCCGGAAGCGAGGGACTACCCCCCAGAGAGCAGTTCTTC
CDR3: CAGSEGLPPREQFF
V: TRBV5-1
J: TRBJ2-1
D: TRBD2
size: few

DNA: TGTGCCAGCAGCGACCGTCTAGCGGGAGACGGGGAGACCCAGTACTTC
CDR3: CASSDRLAGDGETQYF
V: TRBV2
J: TRBJ2-5
D: TRBD2
size: few